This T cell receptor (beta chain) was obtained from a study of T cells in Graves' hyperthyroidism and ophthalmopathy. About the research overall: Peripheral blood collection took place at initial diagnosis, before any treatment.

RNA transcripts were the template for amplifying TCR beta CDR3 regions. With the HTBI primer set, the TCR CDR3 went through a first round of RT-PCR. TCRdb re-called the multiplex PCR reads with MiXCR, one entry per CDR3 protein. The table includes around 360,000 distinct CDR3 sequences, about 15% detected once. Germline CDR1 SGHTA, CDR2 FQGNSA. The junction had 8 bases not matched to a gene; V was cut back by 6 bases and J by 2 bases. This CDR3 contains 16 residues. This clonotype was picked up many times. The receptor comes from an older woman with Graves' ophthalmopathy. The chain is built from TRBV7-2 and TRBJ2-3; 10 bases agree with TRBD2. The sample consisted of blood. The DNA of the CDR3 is TGTGCCAGCAGAGTACAGCGGGAGGGCCCCACAGATACGCAGTATTTT. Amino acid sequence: CASRVQREGPTDTQYF.